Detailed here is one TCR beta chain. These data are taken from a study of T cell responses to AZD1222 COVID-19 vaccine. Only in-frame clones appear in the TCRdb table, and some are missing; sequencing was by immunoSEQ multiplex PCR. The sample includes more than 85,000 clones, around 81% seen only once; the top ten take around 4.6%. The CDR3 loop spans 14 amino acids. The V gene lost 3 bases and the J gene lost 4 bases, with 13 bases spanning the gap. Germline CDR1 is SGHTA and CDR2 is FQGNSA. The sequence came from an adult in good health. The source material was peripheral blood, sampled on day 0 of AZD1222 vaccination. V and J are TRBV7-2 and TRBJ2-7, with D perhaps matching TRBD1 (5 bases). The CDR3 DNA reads TGTGCCAGCAGCTTTCAGGGAAGTAGTTACGAGCAGTACTTC. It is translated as CASSFQGSSYEQYF.